The 25 T cell receptor beta chains below were found in one sample sequenced in a study of technical replicates of blood from a handful of donors. Clones were read by immunoSEQ multiplex PCR, and TCRdb kept only the in-frame ones, dropping some. The repertoire holds over 55,000 clones, 95% to 97% seen once, with approximately 0.21% in the top ten. Material: T cells isolated from PBMCs. The receptors stem from a human donor in good health.

This rearrangement joins TRBV6-1 to TRBJ2-7; tentatively, D is TRBD1 (9 bases). Germline CDR1 and CDR2: MNHNS and SASEGT. The CDR3 loop spans 14 amino acids. V was clipped by 6 bases and J by 6 bases, with 18 bases between them. CDR3 DNA: TGTGCCAGCAGACGTAGCGGGACAGGGATCGAGCAGTACTTC. Its translation: CASRRSGTGIEQYF.

The chain joins TRBV27 to TRBJ1-1; D remains unclear. Trimming took off 1 base at V and 4 bases at J, with 10 bases between the two ends. There are 14 residues in the CDR3. Germline CDR1 MNHEY, CDR2 SMNVEV (reference sequence). CDR3 DNA sequence: TGTGCCAGCAGTTTATACCAGGCGCGCACTGAAGCTTTCTTT. Amino acid sequence: CASSLYQARTEAFF.

This sequence joins TRBV7-6 and TRBJ2-7; TRBD1 is a possible D gene (5 bases). V lost 0 bases and J lost 8, with 8 bases in between. CDR3 length equals 12 residues. Germline CDR1 is SGHVS and CDR2 is FNYEAQ. The CDR3 region has the DNA TGTGCCAGCAGCTTAGCGGGGCAGAAGCAGTACTTC. It codes for CASSLAGQKQYF. The whole variable domain, remainder taken from reference TRBV7-6 and TRBJ2-7, is GAGVSQSPRYKVTKRGQDVALRCDPISGHVSLYWYRQALGQGPEFLTYFNYEAQQDKSGLPNDRFSAERPEGSISTLTIQRTEQRDSAMYRCASSLAGQKQYFGPGTRLTVT.

V and J are TRBV30 and TRBJ1-2; a possible D gene is TRBD1 (6 bases). This CDR3 has 14 amino acids. Germline CDR1 is GTSNPN and CDR2 is SVGIG (reference sequence). V shed 6 bases and J shed 4 bases, with 18 bases lying between them. The CDR3 nucleotides read TGTGCCTGCCAGACCAGGGAAGGGGGCTATGGCTACACCTTC. The encoded protein is CACQTREGGYGYTF.

The CDR3 coding sequence is TGTGCCAGCAGCCTTAAAAGTCGGGGGGCGGAGAATGAAAAACTGTTTTTT. This encodes CASSLKSRGAENEKLFF. The genes are TRBV7-6 and TRBJ1-4; tentatively, D is TRBD1 (6 bases). V was cut by 5 bases and J by 5 bases, with 21 bases left in between. Germline V CDR1 and CDR2: SGHVS, FNYEAQ. The CDR3 extends over 17 amino acids.

The V gene is TRBV2, the J gene TRBJ2-3, with 9 bases fitting TRBD2. The CDR3 is 17 residues long. Germline CDR1 is SNHLY and CDR2 is FYNNEI. V dropped 5 bases and J dropped 0; count of bases not matched to a gene: 9. CDR3 coding DNA: TGTGCCAGCAGTCACTCCTCGACTAGCGGAAGCACAGATACGCAGTATTTT. Its protein is CASSHSSTSGSTDTQYF.

This clone appeared a single time. This sequence joins TRBV5-6 and TRBJ1-2; the match to TRBD1 covers 10 bases. J lost 6 bases, V lost 4 bases, and 12 bases had no gene match. The CDR3 contains 16 residues. The germline V gene encodes CDR1 SGHDT and CDR2 YYEEEE. The CDR3 protein is CASSIFGPGTGDGYTF. The CDR3 DNA is TGTGCCAGCAGCATATTTGGACCGGGGACAGGGGATGGCTACACCTTC.

The chain combines TRBV5-1 with TRBJ2-2; 7 bases align to TRBD1. From germline, CDR1 is SGHRS and CDR2 YFSETQ. The CDR3 is made up of 15 amino acids. Losses at the gene ends were 3 bases for V and 4 bases for J; bases not matched to a gene: 6. CDR3 residues: CASSWRAGGTGELFF. CDR3 sequence (DNA): TGCGCCAGCAGCTGGCGGGCAGGGGGCACCGGGGAGCTGTTTTTT. Full variable domain (rest looked up from reference TRBV5-1 and TRBJ2-2): KAGVTQTPRYLIKTRGQQVTLSCSPISGHRSVSWYQQTPGQGLQFLFEYFSETQRNKGNFPGRFSGRQFSNSRSEMNVSTLELGDSALYLCASSWRAGGTGELFFGEGSRLTVL.

This clone came up once. The J gene is TRBJ2-7, the V gene TRBV18; tentatively, D is TRBD1 (5 bases). Between the trimmed V and J ends, which lost 3 bases and 2 bases, there was a span of 11 bases. Per the germline V gene, CDR1 is KGHSH and CDR2 is LQKENI. The CDR3 covers 14 residues. The CDR3 here is CASSPYDRTYEQYF. The CDR3 DNA is TGTGCCAGCTCACCTTACGACAGAACCTACGAGCAGTACTTC.

With respect to this clone: The junction departs from the called germline gene at one end, perhaps through a read error. The V and J genes are TRBV7-7 and TRBJ2-7; a weak D match, TRBD2 (5 bases). Germline values: CDR1 SSHAT, CDR2 FNYEAQ (reference sequence). CDR3 size: 15 residues. CDR3 loop: CASSLGPGNSYEQYF. In nucleotides, the CDR3 is TGTGCTAGCAGCTTGGGTCCGGGGAACTCCTACGAGCAGTACTTC.

V usage is TRBV14 and J usage is TRBJ1-1, with TRBD1 as a possible D gene (6 bases). V was clipped by 3 bases and J by 3 bases, with 14 bases between them. CDR1 is SGHDN, CDR2 FVKESK, per germline. CDR3 length: 15 residues. CDR3 in amino acids: CASSHYQGTDTEAFF. The CDR3 nucleotides read TGTGCCAGCAGCCATTACCAGGGGACGGACACTGAAGCTTTCTTT.

The chain is built from TRBV9 and TRBJ1-6, with D perhaps matching TRBD1 (6 bases). Germline CDR1 is SGDLS and CDR2 is YYNGEE. The length of the CDR3 is 14 residues. The germline V and J ends were trimmed by 5 bases and 10 bases, with 16 bases remaining between them. For the CDR3, the DNA is TGTGCCAGCAGTCGTGGACAGCCGGAATCACCCCTCCACTTT. This sequence encodes CASSRGQPESPLHF.

The chain carries TRBV7-6 and TRBJ2-5, with TRBD2 identical over 10 bases. Germline V gene lookup returns CDR1 SGHVS and CDR2 FNYEAQ. With 7 bases clipped from V and 5 bases from J, the junction kept 13 bases outside the gene matches. The CDR3 runs to 16 residues. CDR3 nucleotide sequence: TGTGCCAGCACCCGAGCGGGAGGGAACCTCCGGGAGACCCAGTACTTC. It specifies CASTRAGGNLRETQYF.

In its sample, this clone was seen once. V and J are TRBV29-1 and TRBJ2-1; 8 bases map to TRBD2. J gave up 4 bases and V 7 bases, and 9 bases lay outside the gene matches. Germline lookup yields CDR1 SQVTM and CDR2 ANQGSEA. The CDR3 length is 14 residues. The CDR3 bases are TGCAGCGGGACCAGCGGGAGAGAGTACAATGAGCAGTTCTTC. Its translation: CSGTSGREYNEQFF.

The chain is built from TRBV30 and TRBJ2-3; D remains unclear. Germline assignment: CDR1 GTSNPN and CDR2 SVGIG (reference sequence). Trimming took 2 bases from V and 0 from J, leaving 9 bases between them. The CDR3 is 14 residues long. CDR3 coding DNA: TGTGCCTGGAGTATGAGACTTAGCACAGATACGCAGTATTTT. Translated: CAWSMRLSTDTQYF.

The sample holds one count of this clone. The chain joins TRBV28 to TRBJ1-4; a possible D gene is TRBD1 (5 bases). The ends were cut back, 6 bases at V and 1 base at J, with 12 bases in the middle. The CDR3 loop spans 15 amino acids. Per the germline V gene, CDR1 is MDHEN and CDR2 is SYDVKM. The CDR3 nucleotides are TGTGCCAGCAGCCACCACGGGGGAACTAATGAAAAACTGTTTTTT. The encoded protein is CASSHHGGTNEKLFF.

This sequence joins TRBV6-6 and TRBJ2-1; possible D gene TRBD2, 6 bases. CDR3 length equals 15 residues. Germline V gene lookup returns CDR1 MNHNY and CDR2 SVGAGI (reference sequence). Trimming took off 6 bases at V and 7 bases at J, with 19 bases between the two ends. The CDR3 DNA is TGTGCCAGCAGACGACCGGGACTTCACGGGAATGAGCAGTTCTTC. It yields the protein CASRRPGLHGNEQFF.

The rearrangement joins TRBV4-2 to TRBJ1-1, with a weak D call TRBD1 (6 bases). V gave up 0 bases and J gave up 7 bases, with 15 bases separating them. CDR3 length: 15 amino acids. Germline-derived CDR1 and CDR2 are LGHNA and YNFKEQ. The CDR3 sequence: CASSQDWGRQGEAFF. The CDR3 DNA reads TGTGCCAGCAGCCAAGACTGGGGGCGGCAGGGTGAAGCTTTCTTT.

This clone was recorded once. In nucleotides, the CDR3 is TGCGCCAGCACCCTATTTGGGGGGACCTACGAGCAGTACTTC. Its protein is CASTLFGGTYEQYF. The chain combines TRBV5-1 with TRBJ2-7; D may be TRBD2 (6 bases). The germline V gene encodes CDR1 SGHRS and CDR2 YFSETQ. The CDR3 extends over 14 amino acids. V was trimmed by 6 bases and J by 2 bases, leaving 15 bases between them.

V gene TRBV5-1 combines with J gene TRBJ2-1; 9 bases fit TRBD1. Germline V gene sequence: CDR1 SGHRS, CDR2 YFSETQ. The CDR3 is 15 amino acids. V lost 0 bases to trimming and J lost 7 bases; unmatched junction nucleotides: 5. The CDR3 loop is CASSLVGTGRNEQFF. Here the CDR3 DNA reads TGCGCCAGCAGCTTGGTAGGGACAGGGCGTAATGAGCAGTTCTTC.

With respect to this clone: The junction shows a germline mismatch at one end, possibly a read error. The chain uses TRBV7-7 and TRBJ2-1, with D tentatively TRBD2 (5 bases). The CDR3 covers 13 residues. CDR1 and CDR2 (germline): SSHAT, FNYEAQ (reference sequence). The CDR3 loop reads CASSRDSYNEQFF. CDR3 coding DNA: TGTGCTAGCAGCCGGGACTCCTACAATGAGCAGTTCTTC. Full variable domain (rest looked up from reference TRBV7-7 and TRBJ2-1): GAGVSQSPRYKVTKRGQDVTLRCDPISSHATLYWYQQALGQGPEFLTYFNYEAQPDKSGLPSDRFSAERPEGSISTLTIQRTEQRDSAMYRCASSRDSYNEQFFGPGTRLTVL.

The chain links TRBV10-1 to TRBJ2-4; TRBD2 agrees at 8 bases. Germline values: CDR1 WNHNN, CDR2 SYGVQD (reference sequence). The CDR3 is 16 residues long. Trimming at V came to 3 bases and at J to 1 base, leaving 5 bases not matched to a gene. The CDR3 sequence: CASSDGAGEAKNIQYF. The DNA of the CDR3 is TGCGCCAGCAGTGACGGAGCGGGAGAGGCCAAAAACATTCAGTACTTC.

DNA of the CDR3: TGTGCCAGCAGCCAAGATGGGGTAGCGGGAGGGGCGACGCGTAATGAGCAGTTCTTC. Protein product: CASSQDGVAGGATRNEQFF. The chain joins TRBV4-2 to TRBJ2-1; TRBD2 matches at 11 bases. The CDR3 spans 19 residues. V trimming: 0 bases; J trimming: 7 bases; junction bases outside the gene matches: 14. The V gene's germline CDR1 is LGHNA and CDR2 YNFKEQ.

The genes are TRBV6-1 and TRBJ1-4, with D possibly matching TRBD1 (6 bases). This CDR3 is built from 14 residues. Trimming stripped 4 bases from V and 2 bases from J, with 8 bases between. Per germline, CDR1 MNHNS and CDR2 SASEGT. The CDR3 here is CASSGQVTNEKLFF. The CDR3, as DNA: TGTGCCAGCAGTGGACAGGTTACTAATGAAAAACTGTTTTTT.

The CDR3: CASSLGLPLGANEKLFF. The CDR3 bases are TGCGCCAGCAGCCTGGGACTCCCCTTAGGAGCTAATGAAAAACTGTTTTTT. The chain has TRBV5-1 and TRBJ1-4; TRBD1 might be the D (5 bases). Germline CDR1 SGHRS, CDR2 YFSETQ. This CDR3 contains 17 residues. Deletions cut 4 bases from V and 3 bases from J, with 19 bases between.